Listed below are T cell receptor beta chains from one sample, sequenced in a study of response to subunit inactivated influenza vaccine. TCRdb called the RT-PCR reads again in MiXCR, with one record for every CDR3 protein. This sample carries approximately 520,000 distinct CDR3 sequences, around 25% of them seen once, and the ten largest clones take 1.9%. Sequenced here: CD4+ T cells sorted from PBMCs, sampled less than 6 days after vaccination. These receptors all stem from a man aged 50 or older who received an inactivated influenza vaccine. CDR3s include the opening cysteine and the closing phenylalanine or tryptophan. D genes are given only for firm matches. A row's size may be missing; if present it is once, few, many or a size class.

clone size	D gene	V gene	J gene	CDR3 protein	CDR3 DNA
.	.	TRBV7-6	TRBJ2-1	CASSVRYSSYNEQFF	TGTGCCAGCAGCGTCCGTTATAGCTCCTACAATGAGCAGTTCTTC
.	.	TRBV7-9	TRBJ1-2	CASSLSGEAGYTF	TGTGCCAGCAGCTTGTCAGGGGAGGCTGGCTACACCTTC
.	.	TRBV11-1	TRBJ2-1	CASNNKKTSTINEQFF	TGTGCCAGCAACAACAAGAAGACTAGTACGATCAATGAGCAGTTCTTC
once	TRBD1	TRBV15	TRBJ1-2	CATSLDRVDYGYTF	TGTGCCACCAGCCTAGACAGGGTGGACTATGGCTACACCTTC
.	.	TRBV7-3	TRBJ2-1	CASSLLPGAYNEQFF	TGTGCCAGCAGCTTACTTCCGGGGGCCTACAATGAGCAGTTCTTC
.	TRBD2	TRBV20-1	TRBJ2-1	CSATPGTAGGNNEQFF	TGCAGTGCTACCCCGGGGACGGCGGGAGGGAACAATGAGCAGTTCTTC
.	.	TRBV7-3	TRBJ2-1	CASSLSTTAVYSYNEQFF	TGTGCCAGCAGCTTATCCACGACAGCCGTTTATTCCTACAATGAGCAGTTCTTC
few	.	TRBV18	TRBJ1-1	CASSQIQGPGAEAFF	TGTGCCAGCTCACAAATCCAGGGGCCGGGGGCTGAAGCTTTCTTT
.	.	TRBV29-1	TRBJ2-5	CSVEEASRGGLETQYF	TGCAGCGTTGAAGAAGCCTCCAGGGGAGGATTAGAGACCCAGTACTTC
.	.	TRBV20-1	TRBJ2-3	CSASRGLRDTQYF	TGCAGTGCAAGCCGGGGGTTAAGGGATACGCAGTATTTT
.	TRBD1	TRBV6-1	TRBJ1-1	CASRPPRTGTNTEAFF	TGTGCCAGCAGACCCCCAAGGACAGGTACGAACACTGAAGCTTTCTTT
.	.	TRBV3-1	TRBJ1-2	CASSPATNYGYTF	TGTGCCAGCAGCCCAGCCACTAACTATGGCTACACCTTC
.	.	TRBV20-1	TRBJ2-3	CSARAQGTDTQYF	TGCAGTGCTAGAGCGCAGGGGACAGATACGCAGTATTTT
many	.	TRBV6-5	TRBJ1-6	CASSYSDRSYNSPLHF	TGTGCCAGCAGTTACTCGGACAGAAGCTATAATTCACCCCTCCACTTT
few	TRBD1	TRBV11-2	TRBJ1-1	CASAGGQGFGEAFF	TGTGCCAGCGCGGGCGGACAGGGGTTTGGTGAAGCTTTCTTT
many	.	TRBV29-1	TRBJ2-2	CSVCYSHTGELFF	TGCAGCGTCTGTTACAGCCACACCGGGGAGCTGTTTTTT
.	TRBD2	TRBV7-2	TRBJ2-2	CASSLHPGGRRTGELFF	TGTGCCAGCAGCCTCCACCCGGGGGGGAGACGCACCGGGGAGCTGTTTTTT
few	.	TRBV28	TRBJ2-1	CASSLNLRGNEQFF	TGTGCCAGCAGTTTGAATCTACGGGGCAATGAGCAGTTCTTC
.	TRBD2	TRBV7-2	TRBJ2-1	CASSQISGAYNEQFF	TGTGCCAGCAGCCAAATTAGCGGGGCCTACAATGAGCAGTTCTTC
.	TRBD2	TRBV2	TRBJ2-5	CASRQTSGYQETQYF	TGTGCCAGCAGACAGACTAGCGGGTACCAAGAGACCCAGTACTTC
.	.	TRBV2	TRBJ2-5	CASKRGHPQETQYF	TGTGCCAGCAAGCGTGGGCACCCTCAAGAGACCCAGTACTTC
few	.	TRBV19	TRBJ2-5	CASSTGDQETQYF	TGTGCCAGTAGTACAGGGGACCAAGAGACCCAGTACTTC
many	.	TRBV20-1	TRBJ1-6	CSARGSRNNSPLHF	TGCAGTGCTAGAGGGTCGCGGAATAATTCACCCCTCCACTTT
few	TRBD2	TRBV28	TRBJ2-1	CASNPGLAGVYNEQFF	TGTGCCAGCAATCCGGGACTAGCGGGCGTCTACAATGAGCAGTTCTTC
.	TRBD1	TRBV7-2	TRBJ2-5	CASSSRTRGQETQYF	TGTGCCAGCAGCTCGCGGACCAGGGGGCAGGAGACCCAGTACTTC
.	.	TRBV7-9	TRBJ2-3	CASSSDRPAELDTQYF	TGTGCCAGCAGCTCCGACAGGCCCGCGGAGCTAGATACGCAGTATTTT
few	.	TRBV4-2	TRBJ2-4	CASSVRDKLAKNIQYF	TGTGCCAGCAGCGTCCGGGACAAATTAGCCAAAAACATTCAGTACTTC
few	TRBD1	TRBV24-1	TRBJ1-1	CATSGTGAGTEAFF	TGTGCCACCAGTGGGACAGGGGCAGGAACTGAAGCTTTCTTT
.	TRBD1	TRBV20-1	TRBJ2-1	CSATSGTGPYNEQFF	TGCAGTGCTACCTCCGGGACAGGCCCCTACAATGAGCAGTTCTTC
few	TRBD2	TRBV7-3	TRBJ2-1	CASSLTRATSGRARNEQFF	TGTGCCAGCAGCTTAACGCGGGCGACTAGCGGGAGGGCCAGGAATGAGCAGTTCTTC
.	.	TRBV4-1	TRBJ1-2	CASSRVVEYGYTF	TGCGCCAGCAGCCGGGTGGTGGAATATGGCTACACCTTC
.	TRBD1	TRBV19	TRBJ1-6	CASTLGTGYNSPLHF	TGTGCCAGTACCCTGGGGACAGGGTATAATTCACCCCTCCACTTT
many	.	TRBV3-1	TRBJ2-2	CASSQTPGGHTGELFF	TGTGCCAGCAGCCAGACACCTGGGGGACACACCGGGGAGCTGTTTTTT
.	.	TRBV5-6	TRBJ2-3	CASSFEENTQYF	TGTGCCAGCAGCTTTGAGGAAAATACGCAGTATTTT
.	TRBD1	TRBV6-1	TRBJ2-2	CASSVTGTTGELFF	TGTGCCAGCAGTGTGACAGGGACCACCGGGGAGCTGTTTTTT
.	.	TRBV7-8	TRBJ2-2	CASSLGTVNTGELFF	TGTGCCAGCAGCTTAGGGACAGTGAACACCGGGGAGCTGTTTTTT
few	.	TRBV20-1	TRBJ2-7	CSARGVYSVEQYF	TGCAGTGCTAGGGGGGTTTATTCGGTCGAGCAGTACTTC
.	TRBD1	TRBV29-1	TRBJ2-5	CSVNDRGQETQYF	TGCAGCGTGAACGACAGGGGCCAAGAGACCCAGTACTTC
once	.	TRBV6-2/TRBV6-3	TRBJ2-5	CASKRASTGWETQYF	TGTGCCAGCAAAAGAGCGTCGACAGGTTGGGAGACCCAGTACTTC
.	.	TRBV5-5	TRBJ1-5	CASSWGQTGQPQHF	TGTGCCAGCAGTTGGGGGCAGACGGGTCAGCCCCAGCATTTT
many	.	TRBV7-2	TRBJ2-3	CASSRPPSKDTQYF	TGTGCCAGCAGCCGCCCGCCGAGTAAAGATACGCAGTATTTT
.	.	TRBV29-1	TRBJ2-2	CSVEQTNTGELFF	TGCAGCGTTGAACAAACGAACACCGGGGAGCTGTTTTTT
.	.	TRBV21-1	TRBJ2-3	CASSKWGLPSTDTQYF	TGTGCCAGCAGCAAATGGGGACTTCCTAGCACAGATACGCAGTATTTT
few	.	TRBV20-1	TRBJ1-2	CSPSLTNYGYTF	TGCAGTCCCAGTCTTACTAACTATGGCTACACCTTC
few	TRBD1	TRBV12-3/TRBV12-4	TRBJ2-1	CASSGYRGKNEQFF	TGTGCCAGCAGTGGATACAGGGGGAAGAATGAGCAGTTCTTC
.	.	TRBV6-5	TRBJ2-7	CASSYPGPPFEQYF	TGTGCCAGCAGTTACCCAGGGCCGCCTTTCGAGCAGTACTTC
.	TRBD1	TRBV20-1	TRBJ2-7	CSARLGQGLYEQYF	TGTAGTGCTAGACTGGGACAGGGACTGTACGAGCAGTACTTC
.	TRBD2	TRBV5-1	TRBJ2-3	CASSFTPGGNTQYF	TGCGCCAGCAGCTTTACCCCGGGAGGTAATACGCAGTATTTT
.	.	TRBV4-3	TRBJ1-6	CASSYILSSYNSPLHF	TGCGCCAGCAGCTATATTCTCAGCTCCTATAATTCACCCCTCCACTTT
.	TRBD1	TRBV3-1	TRBJ1-1	CASSPTGAGGTEAFF	TGTGCCAGCAGCCCCACCGGGGCAGGGGGCACTGAAGCTTTCTTT
.	TRBD1	TRBV5-1	TRBJ2-5	CASSFQGAQETQYF	TGCGCCAGCAGCTTCCAGGGGGCCCAAGAGACCCAGTACTTC
few	.	TRBV12-3/TRBV12-4	TRBJ2-1	CASSFRQSSYNEQFF	TGTGCCAGCAGCTTTAGACAAAGCTCCTACAATGAGCAGTTCTTC
.	.	TRBV12-3/TRBV12-4	TRBJ2-2	CASSPGHENTGELFF	TGTGCCAGCAGCCCGGGACACGAGAACACCGGGGAGCTGTTTTTT